The sequence of this T cell receptor beta chain was determined in a study of molecular identifiers for immune sequencing clone quantification. One entry per CDR3 protein results from TCRdb running MiXCR on the PCR reads. The profile covers roughly 300,000 distinct CDR3 sequences, with roughly 24% appearing a single time and about 0.73% taken by the ten largest. The CDR3 covers 14 residues. CDR1 is SGDLS, CDR2 YYNGEE, per germline. A note on this clonotype: With a much larger clone just one base away, this may be a read error.

What was sequenced was naive CD8+ T cells from blood, with Jurkat cell RNA spiked in. Subset: FACS-sorted CD8+CD4-CCR7+CD45RA+ naive T cells. This receptor was identified in a human donor in good health. Some libraries in this study had Jurkat cell RNA spiked in. V usage is TRBV9 and J usage is TRBJ2-1, with D tentatively TRBD2 (5 bases). CDR3 region: CASSGGFTYNEPFF. The CDR3 bases are TGTGCCAGCAGCGGCGGGTTTACCTACAATGAGCCGTTCTTC.